What follows are 19 T cell receptor beta chains derived from one specimen sequenced in a study of cytomegalovirus exposure and HLA in healthy donors. PCR primers comprised 60 Vbeta and 13 Jbeta primers. Clones were sequenced by immunoSEQ multiplex PCR, and TCRdb holds only the in-frame ones, with some missing. Its table lists 150,000 to 200,000 clones. Material for sequencing was PBMCs. Receptor source: a boy aged 10-17 years in good health and CMV-seronegative.

The chain couples TRBV4-1 to TRBJ1-6; D is ambiguous. The germline CDR1 and CDR2 sequences are MGHRA and YSYEKL. The length of the CDR3 is 13 residues. The V gene lost 2 bases and the J gene lost 10 bases, with 9 bases spanning the gap. The CDR3 reads CASSQMGSSPLHF. The CDR3 DNA reads TGCGCCAGCAGCCAAATGGGGAGCTCACCCCTCCACTTT.

The chain links TRBV14 to TRBJ2-7; possibly TRBD1 for D (5 bases). Germline V gene sequence: CDR1 SGHDN, CDR2 FVKESK. Trimming took off 0 bases at V and 5 bases at J, with 5 bases between the two ends. The CDR3 has 12 residues. The CDR3 loop reads CASSQEGHEQYF. As DNA, the CDR3 is TGTGCCAGCAGCCAAGAGGGGCACGAGCAGTACTTC.

The chain is built from TRBV9 and TRBJ1-1; perhaps TRBD1 as D (6 bases). V was cut by 3 bases and J by 7 bases, with 10 bases left in between. This CDR3 has 12 amino acids. CDR1 SGDLS and CDR2 YYNGEE come from the germline V gene. The CDR3 loop is CASSGRGGEAFF. Here the CDR3 DNA reads TGTGCCAGCAGCGGCAGGGGCGGTGAAGCTTTCTTT.

This chain uses TRBV7-6 with TRBJ1-2; no reliable D call. CDR1 and CDR2 from the germline V gene are SGHVS and FNYEAQ. Trimming pared 2 bases from V and 2 bases from J, leaving 6 bases between. The CDR3 loop spans 13 amino acids. In DNA form, the CDR3 reads TGTGCCAGCAGCTTAAGTCGGAACTATGGCTACACCTTC. The encoded protein is CASSLSRNYGYTF. Filled out from reference TRBV7-6 and TRBJ1-2, the complete variable domain reads GAGVSQSPRYKVTKRGQDVALRCDPISGHVSLYWYRQALGQGPEFLTYFNYEAQQDKSGLPNDRFSAERPEGSISTLTIQRTEQRDSAMYRCASSLSRNYGYTFGSGTRLTVV.

The chain is built from TRBV19 and TRBJ1-2; unclear D gene. The germline V gene has CDR1 LNHDA and CDR2 SQIVND (reference sequence). Trimming took off 2 bases at V and 4 bases at J, with 8 bases between the two ends. The CDR3 runs to 13 residues. The CDR3 loop reads CASSISRSYGYTF. The CDR3 bases are TGTGCCAGTAGTATATCCAGGTCCTATGGCTACACCTTC.

The V gene is TRBV19, the J gene TRBJ1-5; D is perhaps TRBD1 (5 bases). Germline V CDR1 and CDR2: LNHDA, SQIVND (reference sequence). The V end was cut by 8 bases, the J end by 2 bases, with 16 bases between. The CDR3 totals 15 residues. CDR3 sequence: CASQDTGLGNQPQHF. CDR3 coding DNA: TGTGCCAGTCAGGACACGGGTTTGGGCAATCAGCCCCAGCATTTT.

This sequence joins TRBV7-6 and TRBJ1-1; 10 bases map to TRBD1. The junction had 2 bases not matched to a gene; V was cut back by 3 bases and J by 1 base. The CDR3 is 15 amino acids. Germline CDR1 reads SGHVS; CDR2 reads FNYEAQ. CDR3 sequence: CASSLTGGWNTEAFF. In nucleotides, the CDR3 is TGTGCCAGCAGCTTGACAGGGGGCTGGAACACTGAAGCTTTCTTT.

The rearrangement links TRBV6-1 to TRBJ2-1; D is possibly TRBD1 (6 bases). The length of the CDR3 is 15 residues. Trimming stripped 2 bases from V and 0 bases from J, with 8 bases between. The germline gives CDR1 MNHNS, CDR2 SASEGT. The CDR3, as DNA: TGTGCCAGCAGTGAAAGGGGGAGCTCCTACAATGAGCAGTTCTTC. Amino acid sequence: CASSERGSSYNEQFF.

This chain connects TRBV11-1 to TRBJ2-1; tentative D call: TRBD1 (6 bases). CDR1 SGHAT and CDR2 FQDESV come from the germline V gene (reference sequence). Trimming pared 4 bases from V and 7 bases from J, leaving 11 bases between. CDR3 length: 13 amino acids. CDR3 sequence (DNA): TGTGCCAGCAGCTACAGGGTTTCGAATGAGCAGTTCTTC. It yields the protein CASSYRVSNEQFF.

Written as DNA, the CDR3 is TGTGCCAGCAGCCAGGCTACGGAGACAGGGGTGAACACTGAAGCTTTCTTT. Translation: CASSQATETGVNTEAFF. The rearrangement links TRBV4-2 to TRBJ1-1; 8 positions match TRBD1. From germline, CDR1 is LGHNA and CDR2 YNFKEQ. The CDR3 sequence is 17 residues long. V dropped 3 bases and J dropped 0; count of bases not matched to a gene: 9.

This chain links TRBV5-8 with TRBJ1-2; no reliable D call. CDR1 and CDR2 (germline): SGHTS, YDEGEE. This CDR3 is built from 14 residues. The V end was cut by 2 bases, the J end by 6 bases, with 14 bases between. CDR3 region: CASSFASPGNGYTF. CDR3 coding DNA: TGTGCCAGCAGCTTCGCCTCGCCGGGAAATGGCTACACCTTC. Based on the CDR3 plus reference TRBV5-8 and TRBJ1-2, the full variable domain is EAGVTQSPTHLIKTRGQQATLRCSPISGHTSVYWYQQALGLGLQFLLWYDEGEERNRGNFPPRFSGRQFPNYSSELNVNALELEDSALYLCASSFASPGNGYTFGSGTRLTVV.

The V and J genes are TRBV10-1 and TRBJ1-2, with 7 nucleotides matching TRBD1. There are 14 residues in the CDR3. With V trimmed by 7 bases and J by 6 bases, 11 bases remained unmatched. The germline V gene has CDR1 WNHNN and CDR2 SYGVQD (reference sequence). Written as DNA, the CDR3 is TGCGCCAGCACAAGCCTACAGGGGTACAATGGCTACACCTTC. It encodes CASTSLQGYNGYTF.

The V call is TRBV6-5, the J call TRBJ1-2; a possible D gene is TRBD1 (6 bases). The CDR3 is 14 amino acids. Per the germline V gene, CDR1 is MNHEY and CDR2 is SVGAGI. The V gene lost 6 bases and the J gene lost 4 bases, with 15 bases spanning the gap. CDR3 nucleotides: TGTGCCAGCAGGACAGGCGGCAACAGCTATGGCTACACCTTC. Amino acid sequence: CASRTGGNSYGYTF.

This chain links TRBV6-1 with TRBJ1-2; 12 nucleotides align to TRBD1. Trimming at V came to 4 bases and at J to 6 bases, leaving 3 bases not matched to a gene. This CDR3 contains 14 residues. CDR1 is MNHNS and CDR2 is SASEGT in the germline V gene. CDR3 protein: CASSGGTGGDGYTF. For the CDR3, the DNA is TGTGCCAGCAGTGGCGGGACAGGGGGCGATGGCTACACCTTC.

CDR3: CASSPGQGALSYEQYF. The DNA of the CDR3 is TGTGCCAGCAGCCCGGGACAGGGGGCACTATCCTACGAGCAGTACTTC. The chain carries TRBV7-2 and TRBJ2-7; 12 positions agree with TRBD1. V was pared by 5 bases and J by 1 base, with 6 bases of the junction left unmatched. There are 16 residues in the CDR3. From germline, CDR1 is SGHTA and CDR2 FQGNSA.

The V and J genes are TRBV28 and TRBJ2-1; 7 bases map to TRBD1. CDR3 length: 14 amino acids. The ends lost 8 bases at V and 7 bases at J; junction bases unmatched: 11. CDR1 is MDHEN, CDR2 SYDVKM, per germline. The CDR3 is CASGGQLLRNEQFF. The CDR3, as DNA: TGTGCCAGCGGGGGACAGTTATTAAGGAATGAGCAGTTCTTC. The full variable domain, in which reference TRBV28 and TRBJ2-1 provide the parts outside the CDR3, is DVKVTQSSRYLVKRTGEKVFLECVQDMDHENMFWYRQDPGLGLRLIYFSYDVKMKEKGDIPEGYSVSREKKERFSLILESASTNQTSMYLCASGGQLLRNEQFFGPGTRLTVL.

This CDR3 is CASSLRQGFGNQPQHF. Here the CDR3 DNA reads TGTGCCAGCAGCTTAAGACAGGGGTTCGGCAATCAGCCCCAGCATTTT. The genes are TRBV5-8 and TRBJ1-5; 8 nucleotides align to TRBD1. The CDR3 extends over 16 amino acids. CDR1 is SGHTS and CDR2 is YDEGEE in the germline V gene. J was trimmed by 2 bases and V by 2 bases; bases with no gene match: 6.

This chain joins TRBV7-6 and TRBJ1-6; D not certain. The CDR3 has 14 amino acids. Trimming shortened V by 5 bases and J by 11 bases, and 16 bases separated the two germline ends. In germline, CDR1 is SGHVS, CDR2 FNYEAQ. CDR3 sequence reads: CASSSGRAEAPLHF. CDR3 coding DNA: TGTGCCAGCAGCAGTGGAAGAGCCGAGGCACCCCTCCACTTT.

V gene TRBV14 combines with J gene TRBJ1-2; TRBD1 is a possible D gene (5 bases). V lost 8 bases, J lost 13 bases, and 14 bases lay in between. The CDR3 length is 10 residues. Germline lookup yields CDR1 SGHDN and CDR2 FVKESK. CDR3 sequence reads: CASLPGWGTF. CDR3 sequence (DNA): TGTGCCAGCCTCCCAGGGTGGGGCACCTTC.